These 13 T cell receptor beta chains were sequenced from one sample in a study of shared clonotypes between healthy human individuals. The assay was immunoSEQ multiplex PCR, and TCRdb's table has in-frame clones only and misses some. This sample has a few million clones, with 93% found just once. Sequencing used naive CD4+ T cells from PBMCs. Noted subset: CD45RA+ positively selected. Receptors were obtained from a man aged 18-30 years in good health. Some clones in this sample may be carry-over from other donors' samples.

This chain links TRBV7-9 with TRBJ2-7; D is possibly TRBD1 or TRBD2 (5 bases each). V was clipped by 5 bases and J by 2 bases, with 16 bases between them. Germline V gene lookup returns CDR1 SEHNR and CDR2 FQNEAQ (reference sequence). CDR3 size: 15 residues. This chain's CDR3 is CASSVVRDGTYEQYF. The CDR3 DNA reads TGTGCCAGCAGCGTAGTCCGGGACGGGACCTACGAGCAGTACTTC.

CDR3 DNA: TGTGCCAGCAGGGGCGGTCTGGGGAATCAGCCCCAGCATTTT. Translating gives CASRGGLGNQPQHF. The J gene is TRBJ1-5, the V gene TRBV6-1, with D unresolved. CDR1 and CDR2 from the germline V gene are MNHNS and SASEGT. The CDR3 is 14 residues long. V was trimmed by 6 bases and J by 4 bases, leaving 13 bases between them.

V and J are TRBV28 and TRBJ1-1, with D possibly matching TRBD1 (5 bases). CDR3 length: 14 amino acids. Germline V CDR1 and CDR2: MDHEN, SYDVKM. Trimming left V 5 bases short and J 0 bases short, with 10 bases between. The CDR3 spells CASSRGTVNTEAFF. CDR3 nucleotide sequence: TGTGCCAGCAGTAGAGGGACGGTGAACACTGAAGCTTTCTTT.

This clone was seen once. V usage is TRBV28 and J usage is TRBJ2-2, with 8 bases that match TRBD2. Germline trimming cut 3 bases from V and 4 bases from J; bases unmatched to any gene: 19. This CDR3 has 20 amino acids. The germline V gene has CDR1 MDHEN and CDR2 SYDVKM. The CDR3 DNA reads as TGTGCCAGCAGTTTCATTTGGGCTAGCAGGAGCCTAGCGGGCACCGGGGAGCTGTTTTTT. Translation gives CASSFIWASRSLAGTGELFF.

The rearrangement links TRBV15 to TRBJ2-2; D is ambiguous. This CDR3 region has 14 residues. The V end lost 8 bases, the J end lost 1 base, and 11 bases lay between the germline ends. Germline assignment: CDR1 LNHNV and CDR2 YYDKDF (reference sequence). The CDR3 loop reads CATRIVRNTGELFF. The DNA for the CDR3 is TGTGCCACCCGCATTGTACGGAACACCGGGGAGCTGTTTTTT.

The J gene is TRBJ2-4, the V gene TRBV11-2; 8 bases match TRBD1. Germline CDR1 is SGHAT and CDR2 is FQNNGV. The ends lost 4 bases at V and 16 bases at J; junction bases unmatched: 18. This CDR3 is 15 amino acids long. For the CDR3, the DNA is TGTGCCAGCAGCTCCGACCGGGACAGGACTGGGCTAAGATACTTC. Its protein is CASSSDRDRTGLRYF. Filled out from reference TRBV11-2 and TRBJ2-4, the complete variable domain reads EAGVAQSPRYKIIEKRQSVAFWCNPISGHATLYWYQQILGQGPKLLIQFQNNGVVDDSQLPKDRFSAERLKGVDSTLKIQPAKLEDSAVYLCASSSDRDRTGLRYFGAGTRLSVL.

This chain uses TRBV5-4 with TRBJ2-7, with 7 bases lining up with TRBD1. Germline CDR1 and CDR2: SGHNT and YYREEE (reference sequence). This CDR3 is built from 15 residues. V shed 4 bases and J 3 bases; nucleotides not matched to a gene: 10. The chain's CDR3 is CASSDPTGAVYEQYF. Written as DNA, the CDR3 is TGTGCCAGCAGCGACCCTACAGGGGCGGTCTACGAGCAGTACTTC.

This sequence joins TRBV5-3 and TRBJ2-1; 7 nucleotides align to TRBD2. TRBV5-3 is assigned to the ORF class and has an uncertain function. V lost 7 bases and J lost 11; bases outside the gene matches: 9. The CDR3 spans 12 residues. CDR3 protein: CARLPAGYKQFF. DNA of the CDR3: TGTGCCAGACTCCCAGCGGGGTACAAGCAGTTCTTC.

J is TRBJ1-3 and V is TRBV30, with no clear D. Germline loops: CDR1 GTSNPN, CDR2 SVGIG (reference sequence). The CDR3 is 16 residues long. V shed 2 bases and J shed 4 bases, with 18 bases lying between them. For the CDR3, the DNA is TGTGCCTGGAGTCCACGGGTGTCTCTTGGAGGAAACACCATATATTTT. Its protein is CAWSPRVSLGGNTIYF.

The chain links TRBV9 to TRBJ2-1; D may be TRBD1 (5 bases). Trimming left V 0 bases short and J 3 bases short, with 7 bases between. The V gene's germline CDR1 is SGDLS and CDR2 YYNGEE. The CDR3 loop spans 14 amino acids. The CDR3, as DNA: TGTGCCAGCAGCGTAGCCCAGGGCTACAATGAGCAGTTCTTC. It yields the protein CASSVAQGYNEQFF.

This clone has a single count. The chain has TRBV28 and TRBJ2-5; D not resolved. V gave up 8 bases and J gave up 3 bases, with 13 bases separating them. The CDR3 consists of 13 residues. Germline V gives CDR1 MDHEN, CDR2 SYDVKM. Here the CDR3 DNA reads TGTGCCAGCTACCACAGAAACGAAGAGACCCAGTACTTC. Encoded protein: CASYHRNEETQYF.

The genes are TRBV28 and TRBJ1-5; no clear D. Between the trimmed V and J ends, which lost 1 base and 4 bases, there was a span of 8 bases. Germline CDR1 reads MDHEN; CDR2 reads SYDVKM. The CDR3 is 14 amino acids. DNA of the CDR3: TGTGCCAGCAGTTTATTTGCAGATAATCAGCCCCAGCATTTT. Translated: CASSLFADNQPQHF. Drawing the rest from reference TRBV28 and TRBJ1-5, the complete variable domain is DVKVTQSSRYLVKRTGEKVFLECVQDMDHENMFWYRQDPGLGLRLIYFSYDVKMKEKGDIPEGYSVSREKKERFSLILESASTNQTSMYLCASSLFADNQPQHFGDGTRLSIL.

V is TRBV9 and J is TRBJ1-1; D gene ambiguous. V lost 4 bases and J lost 1, with 8 bases in between. The length of the CDR3 is 13 residues. Germline loops: CDR1 SGDLS, CDR2 YYNGEE. The CDR3 reads CASSLSWNTEAFF. The CDR3 coding sequence is TGTGCCAGCAGCTTGTCCTGGAACACTGAAGCTTTCTTT.